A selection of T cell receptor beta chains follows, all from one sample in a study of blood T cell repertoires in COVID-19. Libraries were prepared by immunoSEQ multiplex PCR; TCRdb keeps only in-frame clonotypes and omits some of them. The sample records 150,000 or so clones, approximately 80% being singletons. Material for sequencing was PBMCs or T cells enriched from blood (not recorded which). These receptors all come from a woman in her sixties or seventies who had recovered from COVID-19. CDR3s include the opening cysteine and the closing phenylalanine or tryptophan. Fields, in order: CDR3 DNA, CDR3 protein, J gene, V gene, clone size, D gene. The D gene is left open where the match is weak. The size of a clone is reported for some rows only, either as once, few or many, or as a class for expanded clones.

cdr3_nt: TGTGCCAGCACCGGACCGGGGGTAAATCAGCCCCAGCATTTT; cdr3_aa: CASTGPGVNQPQHF; j_call: TRBJ1-5; v_call: TRBV6-5; clone_size: .; d_call: .
cdr3_nt: TGTGCCAGCAGTCGCAGCGGGGGGGGTCTTGAGCAGTTCTTC; cdr3_aa: CASSRSGGGLEQFF; j_call: TRBJ2-1; v_call: TRBV3-1/TRBV3-2; clone_size: .; d_call: TRBD2
cdr3_nt: TGTGCCAGCAGTACCGACAGGGGTACTGAAGCTTTCTTT; cdr3_aa: CASSTDRGTEAFF; j_call: TRBJ1-1; v_call: TRBV12-3/TRBV12-4; clone_size: .; d_call: TRBD1
cdr3_nt: TGTGCCAGTAGTCTCTTCGGACTTGCGAACACCGGGGAGCTGTTTTTT; cdr3_aa: CASSLFGLANTGELFF; j_call: TRBJ2-2; v_call: TRBV19; clone_size: .; d_call: .
cdr3_nt: TGTGCTAGTGGTTTCCGGGGGACGAACACTGAAGCTTTCTTT; cdr3_aa: CASGFRGTNTEAFF; j_call: TRBJ1-1; v_call: TRBV12-5; clone_size: .; d_call: .
cdr3_nt: TGTGCCAGCAGCCCTGAGGACTACATCTGGCGAAGCACAGATACGCAGTATTTT; cdr3_aa: CASSPEDYIWRSTDTQYF; j_call: TRBJ2-3; v_call: TRBV3-1/TRBV3-2; clone_size: .; d_call: .
cdr3_nt: TGTGCCAGCAGCCGGGGACTAGCGGGGGAAACAGAGACCCAGTACTTC; cdr3_aa: CASSRGLAGETETQYF; j_call: TRBJ2-5; v_call: TRBV11-3; clone_size: .; d_call: TRBD2
cdr3_nt: TGCAGTGCTGGGGGACAGTACGAGCAGTACTTC; cdr3_aa: CSAGGQYEQYF; j_call: TRBJ2-7; v_call: TRBV20-1; clone_size: .; d_call: TRBD1
cdr3_nt: TGTGCCAGCAGCCAAGATCCAGCGGGGGACTCCTACAATGAGCAGTTCTTC; cdr3_aa: CASSQDPAGDSYNEQFF; j_call: TRBJ2-1; v_call: TRBV3-1/TRBV3-2; clone_size: .; d_call: TRBD2
cdr3_nt: TGCGCCAGCAGCTCTCGAACAGAGATGACTAGCGGGGTTTACAATGAGCAGTTCTTC; cdr3_aa: CASSSRTEMTSGVYNEQFF; j_call: TRBJ2-1; v_call: TRBV5-1; clone_size: .; d_call: TRBD2
cdr3_nt: TGTGCCACCAGTGACCCGGGGGGGTCTGAGCAGTACTTC; cdr3_aa: CATSDPGGSEQYF; j_call: TRBJ2-7; v_call: TRBV24-1; clone_size: .; d_call: TRBD2
cdr3_nt: TGTGCCAGCAGCCAAAGACAGGGACCACCCCTCCACTTT; cdr3_aa: CASSQRQGPPLHF; j_call: TRBJ1-6; v_call: TRBV9; clone_size: .; d_call: TRBD1
cdr3_nt: TGTGCCAGCAGCCAGAGGGGGCGGGTGGACACTGAAGCTTTCTTT; cdr3_aa: CASSQRGRVDTEAFF; j_call: TRBJ1-1; v_call: TRBV7-8; clone_size: .; d_call: TRBD1
cdr3_nt: TGCGCCAGCAGCGCACTAGGACAGACTACTAGGTATGGCTACACCTTC; cdr3_aa: CASSALGQTTRYGYTF; j_call: TRBJ1-2; v_call: TRBV5-1; clone_size: .; d_call: .
cdr3_nt: TGTGCCACCACCCGTACTCCGAGCTCTGGAAACACCATATATTTT; cdr3_aa: CATTRTPSSGNTIYF; j_call: TRBJ1-3; v_call: TRBV10-3; clone_size: .; d_call: .
cdr3_nt: TGTGCCAGCAGCGTAGGGACAGGGGGCGAGAAGACCCAGTACTTC; cdr3_aa: CASSVGTGGEKTQYF; j_call: TRBJ2-5; v_call: TRBV9; clone_size: .; d_call: TRBD1
cdr3_nt: TGTGCCAGCAGCCTGGGATGGGGCCTCCTTGGCACAGATACGCAGTATTTT; cdr3_aa: CASSLGWGLLGTDTQYF; j_call: TRBJ2-3; v_call: TRBV3-1/TRBV3-2; clone_size: once; d_call: .
cdr3_nt: TGCGCCAGCAGCTTGAGACGGGCTAGCGGGGGGAACACCGGGGAGCTGTTTTTT; cdr3_aa: CASSLRRASGGNTGELFF; j_call: TRBJ2-2; v_call: TRBV5-1; clone_size: once; d_call: TRBD2
cdr3_nt: TGTGCCAGCAGTTTCCAGGGACAGGGAACTGGAAACACCATATATTTT; cdr3_aa: CASSFQGQGTGNTIYF; j_call: TRBJ1-3; v_call: TRBV6-6; clone_size: .; d_call: TRBD1
cdr3_nt: TGTGCCAGCAGTTACCTTGGGCGTCCCGAGCAGTACTTC; cdr3_aa: CASSYLGRPEQYF; j_call: TRBJ2-7; v_call: TRBV6-5; clone_size: .; d_call: .
cdr3_nt: TGTGCCAGTAGGGACAGGGGTTACACTGAAGCTTTCTTT; cdr3_aa: CASRDRGYTEAFF; j_call: TRBJ1-1; v_call: TRBV19; clone_size: .; d_call: TRBD1
cdr3_nt: TGTGCCAGCAGCCGTTCAGCGGGGCAAGAGACCCAGTACTTC; cdr3_aa: CASSRSAGQETQYF; j_call: TRBJ2-5; v_call: TRBV3-1/TRBV3-2; clone_size: once; d_call: TRBD2
cdr3_nt: TGTGCCAGCGGGGACACGCCTGGCTTGAACACTGAAGCTTTCTTT; cdr3_aa: CASGDTPGLNTEAFF; j_call: TRBJ1-1; v_call: TRBV3-1/TRBV3-2; clone_size: .; d_call: .
cdr3_nt: TGTGCCAGCAGCTTAGCGAGACAGGGTCAGGAGACCCAGTACTTC; cdr3_aa: CASSLARQGQETQYF; j_call: TRBJ2-5; v_call: TRBV7-8; clone_size: few; d_call: TRBD1
cdr3_nt: TGCAGTGCTAGAACCAGGGGTGGTTCCCACTTT; cdr3_aa: CSARTRGGSHF; j_call: TRBJ1-6; v_call: TRBV20-1; clone_size: .; d_call: .
cdr3_nt: TGCGCCAGCAGCGGAGACAGCTACACTGAAGCTTTCTTT; cdr3_aa: CASSGDSYTEAFF; j_call: TRBJ1-1; v_call: TRBV5-1; clone_size: .; d_call: .
cdr3_nt: TGTGCCAGCAGCAGGACAGGGGCTGCTAATGAAAAACTGTTTTTT; cdr3_aa: CASSRTGAANEKLFF; j_call: TRBJ1-4; v_call: TRBV7-9; clone_size: .; d_call: TRBD1
cdr3_nt: TGTGCCACCAGCAGCAGACAGGGGTTGAACACTGAAGCTTTCTTT; cdr3_aa: CATSSRQGLNTEAFF; j_call: TRBJ1-1; v_call: TRBV15; clone_size: .; d_call: TRBD1
cdr3_nt: TGCGCCAGCAGCTTGGGACTAGCGGGGGGGCAGGAGACCCAGTACTTC; cdr3_aa: CASSLGLAGGQETQYF; j_call: TRBJ2-5; v_call: TRBV5-1; clone_size: .; d_call: TRBD2
cdr3_nt: TGTGCCAGCAGCCTTATACTAGCGGGGGGCACAGATACGCAGTATTTT; cdr3_aa: CASSLILAGGTDTQYF; j_call: TRBJ2-3; v_call: TRBV7-8; clone_size: .; d_call: TRBD2
cdr3_nt: TGCGCCAGCAGCTTGGCGGCGGGGGGGCCACAAGAGACCCAGTACTTC; cdr3_aa: CASSLAAGGPQETQYF; j_call: TRBJ2-5; v_call: TRBV5-1; clone_size: .; d_call: TRBD2
cdr3_nt: TGCGCCAGCAGCCGTCACCGACCAGGCAATGAGCAGTTCTTC; cdr3_aa: CASSRHRPGNEQFF; j_call: TRBJ2-1; v_call: TRBV4-1; clone_size: .; d_call: .
cdr3_nt: TGTGCCACCAGTGATAGGGGCGGTTACAATGAGCAGTTCTTC; cdr3_aa: CATSDRGGYNEQFF; j_call: TRBJ2-1; v_call: TRBV24-1; clone_size: .; d_call: .
cdr3_nt: TGTGCCTGGAGTGTATTTCGACAGGGCGGCACCATATATTTT; cdr3_aa: CAWSVFRQGGTIYF; j_call: TRBJ1-3; v_call: TRBV30; clone_size: .; d_call: TRBD1
cdr3_nt: TGTGCCTGGAGCGGGTCAGCGGGGAGCACAGATACGCAGTATTTT; cdr3_aa: CAWSGSAGSTDTQYF; j_call: TRBJ2-3; v_call: TRBV30; clone_size: .; d_call: TRBD2